Below are 3 T cell receptor beta chains sequenced from a single sample in a study of identical twins listed by TCRdb under 2016. Receptor libraries were prepared by 5' RACE. Sequencing took place on an Illumina HiSeq 2000. Clones were called with MiXCR by TCRdb after fastp trimmed the public reads at Q25, and only in-frame beta chains were retained. Rows are combined by CDR3 protein, so each entry shows the most common genes and DNA. This sample lists hundreds of thousands of distinct CDR3 sequences; roughly 13% were detected once. The top ten clones comprise approximately 8.2% of the sample. Sequencing was done on a sample of memory (CD45RO+) T cells sorted from blood. The cell subset or site label here, explained by the study, means: CD45RO+ enriched T cells. These receptor sequences come from a woman younger than 30 in good health.

This clonotype was picked up one time. Here the CDR3 DNA reads TGCAGTGCTAGGACCCCCACCCCAAACGAGAAGAATGAGCAGTTCTTC. This sequence encodes CSARTPTPNEKNEQFF. The chain recombines TRBV20-1 with TRBJ2-1; D is uncertain. Germline CDR1 DFQATT, CDR2 SNEGSKA (reference sequence). This CDR3 spans 16 amino acids. Deletions cut 3 bases from V and 7 bases from J, with 22 bases between.

This chain joins TRBV7-2 and TRBJ2-1; 15 bases agree with TRBD2. V lost 3 bases and J lost 7; bases outside the gene matches: 7. The V gene's germline CDR1 is SGHTA and CDR2 FQGNSA. This CDR3 contains 17 residues. DNA of the CDR3: TGTGCCAGCAGCTTCCGGACTAGCGGGAGGGTACAAAATGAGCAGTTCTTC. Its protein is CASSFRTSGRVQNEQFF.

This clonotype has a handful of counts. The chain couples TRBV20-1 to TRBJ2-5; TRBD2 matches 8 bases. J gave up 4 bases and V 6 bases, and 13 bases lay outside the gene matches. The CDR3 is 15 residues long. Germline V gene sequence: CDR1 DFQATT, CDR2 SNEGSKA (reference sequence). The CDR3 spells CSADSLAGWGETQYF. CDR3 sequence (DNA): TGCAGTGCAGACTCTTTAGCGGGATGGGGAGAGACCCAGTACTTC.